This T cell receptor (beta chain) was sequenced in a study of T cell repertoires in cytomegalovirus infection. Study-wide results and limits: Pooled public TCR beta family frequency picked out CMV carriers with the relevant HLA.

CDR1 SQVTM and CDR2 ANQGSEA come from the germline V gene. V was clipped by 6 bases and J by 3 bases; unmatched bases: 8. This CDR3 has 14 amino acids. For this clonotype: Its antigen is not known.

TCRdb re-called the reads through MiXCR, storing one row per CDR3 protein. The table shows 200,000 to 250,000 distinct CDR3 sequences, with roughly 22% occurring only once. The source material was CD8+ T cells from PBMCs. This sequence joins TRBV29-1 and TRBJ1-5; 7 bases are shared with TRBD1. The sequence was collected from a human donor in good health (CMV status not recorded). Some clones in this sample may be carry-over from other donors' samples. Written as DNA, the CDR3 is TGCAGCGTCCGAGGGGGCCCATCCAATCAGCCCCAGCATTTT. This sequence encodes CSVRGGPSNQPQHF.